This T cell receptor beta chain was profiled in a study of preoperative IRX-2 immunotherapy in early breast cancer. The treatment here: preoperative locoregional IRX-2 cytokine immunotherapy. This phase Ib study tested locoregional IRX-2 cytokine immunotherapy given before surgery. Here immunoSEQ multiplex PCR was the method, and the copy in TCRdb shows in-frame clones only, minus some. Seen here are 3,000 to 4,000 clones, approximately 70% observed once, and the top ten hold about 10%. Losses at the gene ends were 6 bases for V and 6 bases for J; bases not matched to a gene: 15. The germline V gene encodes CDR1 MDHEN and CDR2 SYDVKM. The CDR3 runs 16 residues.

This sequence joins TRBV28 and TRBJ2-3, with 7 bases that match TRBD2. The sample was tumor tissue, taken before IRX-2 immunotherapy. The clonotype was recovered from a human donor with breast cancer. CDR3 residues: CASSPLAASDPDTQYF. In nucleotides, the CDR3 is TGTGCCAGCAGCCCGCTAGCGGCAAGTGACCCGGATACGCAGTATTTT.